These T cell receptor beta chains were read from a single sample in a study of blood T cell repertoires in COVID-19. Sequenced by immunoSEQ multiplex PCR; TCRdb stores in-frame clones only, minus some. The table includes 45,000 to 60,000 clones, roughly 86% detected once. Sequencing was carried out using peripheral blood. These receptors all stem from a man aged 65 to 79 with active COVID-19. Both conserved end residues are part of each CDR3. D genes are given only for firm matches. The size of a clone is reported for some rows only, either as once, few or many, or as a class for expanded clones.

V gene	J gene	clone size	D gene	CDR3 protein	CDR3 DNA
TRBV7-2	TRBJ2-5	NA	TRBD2	CASSPGTSGGVQETQYF	TGTGCCAGCAGCCCAGGGACTAGCGGGGGGGTACAGGAGACCCAGTACTTC
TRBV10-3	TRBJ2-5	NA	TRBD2	CAINGLAGAQETQYF	TGTGCCATCAATGGACTAGCGGGGGCTCAAGAGACCCAGTACTTC
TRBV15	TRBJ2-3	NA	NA	CATSRNIVGGPDTQYF	TGTGCCACCAGCAGAAACATAGTAGGCGGCCCAGATACGCAGTATTTT
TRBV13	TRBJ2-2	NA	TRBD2	CASRRDVGRGGELFF	TGTGCCAGCAGACGGGACGTCGGGAGGGGCGGGGAGCTGTTTTTT
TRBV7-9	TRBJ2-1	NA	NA	CASSLTGQPYNEQFF	TGTGCCAGCAGCTTAACCGGACAGCCCTACAATGAGCAGTTCTTC
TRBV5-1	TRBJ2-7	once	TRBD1	CASSPGQGGGYEQYF	TGCGCCAGCAGCCCGGGACAGGGGGGAGGCTACGAGCAGTACTTC
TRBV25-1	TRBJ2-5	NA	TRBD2	CASTGGIETQYF	TGTGCCAGCACGGGGGGTATAGAGACCCAGTACTTC
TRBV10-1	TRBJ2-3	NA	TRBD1	CASPEDGTDLTKDTQYF	TGCGCCAGCCCCGAAGACGGGACAGACCTTACCAAAGATACGCAGTATTTT
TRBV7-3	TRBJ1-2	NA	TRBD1	CASSLRDRVSLGNGYTF	TGTGCCAGCAGCTTACGGGACAGGGTGTCCCTAGGGAATGGCTACACCTTC
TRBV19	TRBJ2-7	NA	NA	CASSIGDRRGEQYF	TGTGCCAGTAGTATAGGGGACAGGCGGGGGGAGCAGTACTTC
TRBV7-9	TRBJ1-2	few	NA	CASSLPGIHDGGYTF	TGTGCCAGCAGCTTACCGGGGATTCATGATGGAGGCTACACCTTC
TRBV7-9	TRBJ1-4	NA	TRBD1	CASCSDTGTGCEKLFF	TGTGCCAGCTGCTCCGATACCGGGACAGGATGTGAAAAACTGTTTTTT
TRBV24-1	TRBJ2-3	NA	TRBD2	CATSEGTSGTSTDTQYF	TGTGCCACCAGTGAGGGTACTAGCGGGACTAGCACAGATACGCAGTATTTT
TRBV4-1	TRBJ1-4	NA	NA	CASSQARLGEKLFF	TGCGCCAGCAGCCAAGCCCGGCTAGGTGAAAAACTGTTTTTT
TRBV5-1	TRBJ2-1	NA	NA	CASRGLGSYNEQFF	TGCGCCAGCAGGGGGCTAGGGTCCTACAATGAGCAGTTCTTC
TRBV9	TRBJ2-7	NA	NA	CASSVGGTLSSYEQYF	TGTGCCAGCAGCGTAGGGGGGACATTGAGCTCCTACGAGCAGTACTTC
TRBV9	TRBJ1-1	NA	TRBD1	CASSPRQGRNTEAFF	TGTGCCAGCAGCCCCCGACAGGGTAGAAACACTGAAGCTTTCTTT
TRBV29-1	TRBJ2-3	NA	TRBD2	CSVEDRDYSYF	TGCAGCGTTGAGGACCGGGACTACTCATATTTT
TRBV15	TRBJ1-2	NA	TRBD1	CATSSPRPGQGALYGYTF	TGTGCCACCAGCTCGCCCCGACCGGGACAGGGGGCTCTGTATGGCTACACCTTC
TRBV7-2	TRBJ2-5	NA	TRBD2	CASSSRLAGGQGETQYF	TGTGCCAGCAGCTCCCGACTAGCGGGGGGGCAGGGAGAGACCCAGTACTTC
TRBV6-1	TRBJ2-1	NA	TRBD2	CASSEVGTSLQFF	TGTGCCAGCAGTGAAGTGGGGACTAGCTTGCAGTTCTTC
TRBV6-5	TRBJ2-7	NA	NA	CASRPIEGYEQYF	TGTGCCAGCAGGCCCATAGAGGGCTACGAGCAGTACTTC
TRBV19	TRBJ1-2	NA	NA	CAINQGQNYGYTF	TGTGCCATAAACCAGGGGCAAAACTATGGCTACACCTTC
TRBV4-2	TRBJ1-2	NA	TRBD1	CASSQVSGQGESHTF	TGTGCCAGCAGCCAAGTATCAGGACAGGGGGAGTCGCACACCTTC
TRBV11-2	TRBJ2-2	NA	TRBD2	CASSLFLTGGTGTGELFF	TGTGCCAGCAGCTTATTTCTTACGGGAGGGACGGGCACCGGGGAGCTGTTTTTT
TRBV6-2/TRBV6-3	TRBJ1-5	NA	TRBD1	CASSLPGQGSQPQHF	TGTGCCAGCAGTCTCCCAGGACAGGGTTCTCAGCCCCAGCATTTT
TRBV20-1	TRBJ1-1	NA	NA	CSARGGTEAFF	TGCAGTGCTAGAGGCGGCACTGAAGCTTTCTTT
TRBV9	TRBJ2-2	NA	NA	CASSGTVYTGELFF	TGTGCCAGCAGCGGGACAGTTTACACCGGGGAGCTGTTTTTT
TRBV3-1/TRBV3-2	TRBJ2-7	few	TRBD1	CASSQVGDRGYEQYF	TGTGCCAGCAGCCAAGTGGGGGACAGGGGCTACGAGCAGTACTTC
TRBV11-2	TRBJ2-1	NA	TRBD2	CASSPIRTSGGYNEQFF	TGTGCCAGCAGCCCCATACGGACTAGCGGGGGATACAATGAGCAGTTCTTC
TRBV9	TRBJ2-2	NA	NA	CASSVGVSGELFF	TGTGCCAGCAGCGTAGGAGTGTCGGGGGAGCTGTTTTTT
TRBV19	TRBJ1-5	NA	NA	CASSIVAGASNQPQHF	TGTGCCAGTAGTATAGTAGCAGGGGCGAGCAATCAGCCCCAGCATTTT
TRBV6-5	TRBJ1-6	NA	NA	CASSHSTVLNSPLHF	TGTGCCAGCAGTCATTCGACAGTGCTTAATTCACCCCTCCACTTT
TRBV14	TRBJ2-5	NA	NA	CASSQGARSETQYF	TGTGCCAGCAGCCAAGGTGCTAGGTCGGAGACCCAGTACTTC
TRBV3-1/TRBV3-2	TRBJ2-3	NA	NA	CASSHTIGADTQYF	TGTGCCAGCAGCCACACAATAGGGGCAGATACGCAGTATTTT
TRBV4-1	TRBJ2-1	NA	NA	CASSQDTRVGWSEQFF	TGCGCCAGCAGCCAAGATACCAGGGTAGGTTGGAGTGAGCAGTTCTTC
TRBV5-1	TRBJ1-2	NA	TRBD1	CASSVLITGQGASGYTF	TGCGCCAGCAGCGTCCTGATCACAGGACAGGGGGCCTCTGGCTACACCTTC
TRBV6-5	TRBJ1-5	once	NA	CASRKGVNGNQPQHF	TGTGCCAGCAGAAAGGGGGTTAATGGCAATCAGCCCCAGCATTTT
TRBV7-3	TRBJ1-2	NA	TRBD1	CASSDRDRFYTF	TGTGCCAGCAGCGACCGGGACAGATTCTACACCTTC
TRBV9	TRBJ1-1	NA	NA	CASSVHGNTEAFF	TGTGCCAGCAGCGTACACGGGAACACTGAAGCTTTCTTT
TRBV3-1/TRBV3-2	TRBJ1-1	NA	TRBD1	CASSPLDRGLEYWTEAFF	TGTGCCAGCAGCCCCCTCGACAGGGGGCTGGAGTATTGGACTGAAGCTTTCTTT
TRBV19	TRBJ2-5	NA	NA	CASSILQGKTQYF	TGTGCCAGTAGTATACTTCAGGGAAAGACCCAGTACTTC
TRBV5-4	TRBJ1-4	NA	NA	CASSLRTASNEKLFF	TGTGCCAGCAGCTTGAGAACTGCCTCCAATGAAAAACTGTTTTTT
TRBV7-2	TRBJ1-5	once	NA	CASSLVPAGNQPQHF	TGTGCCAGCAGCTTAGTCCCCGCAGGTAATCAGCCCCAGCATTTT
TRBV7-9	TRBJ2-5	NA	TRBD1	CAGSPGQGEETQYF	TGTGCCGGCTCCCCAGGACAGGGGGAAGAGACCCAGTACTTC
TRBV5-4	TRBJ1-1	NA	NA	CASSLRGGTEAFF	TGTGCCAGCAGCTTACGGGGTGGCACTGAAGCTTTCTTT
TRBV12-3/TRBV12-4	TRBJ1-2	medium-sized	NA	CASSPLPGRKWTF	TGTGCCAGCAGTCCTCTTCCCGGGAGGAAGTGGACCTTC
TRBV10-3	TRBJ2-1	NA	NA	CAIRKHNEQFF	TGTGCCATCAGAAAGCACAATGAGCAGTTCTTC
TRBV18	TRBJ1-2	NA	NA	CASSPSQGNYGYTF	TGTGCCAGCTCACCCTCACAGGGTAACTATGGCTACACCTTC
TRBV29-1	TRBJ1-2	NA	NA	CSVGASNYGYTF	TGCAGCGTGGGAGCCTCTAACTATGGCTACACCTTC
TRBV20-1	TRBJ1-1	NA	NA	CSGGDTEAFF	TGCAGTGGGGGGGACACTGAAGCTTTCTTT
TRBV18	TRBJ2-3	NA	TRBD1	CASSPTGVEDTQYF	TGTGCCAGCTCTCCGACAGGGGTGGAAGATACGCAGTATTTT
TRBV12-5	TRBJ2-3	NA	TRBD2	CASGFGRGYTQYF	TGTGCTAGTGGTTTCGGGCGGGGGTATACGCAGTATTTT
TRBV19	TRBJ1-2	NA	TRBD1	CASSTDRGGRGYTF	TGTGCCAGTAGTACGGACAGGGGAGGTCGTGGCTACACCTTC
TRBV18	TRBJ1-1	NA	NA	CASSPVVGADTEAFF	TGTGCCAGCTCACCTGTAGTGGGGGCGGACACTGAAGCTTTCTTT
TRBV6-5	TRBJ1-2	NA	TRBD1	CASSPWDRVSGYTF	TGTGCCAGCAGCCCCTGGGACAGGGTATCTGGCTACACCTTC
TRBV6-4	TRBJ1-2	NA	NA	CASSDRSSGYTF	TGTGCCAGCAGTGACCGTTCCAGTGGCTACACCTTC
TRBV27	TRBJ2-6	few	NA	CASSLVGDFYSGANVLTF	TGTGCCAGCAGTTTAGTGGGGGACTTCTACTCTGGGGCCAACGTCCTGACTTTC
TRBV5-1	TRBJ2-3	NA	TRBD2	CASSLVGGSGTDTQYF	TGCGCCAGCAGCTTGGTGGGGGGGAGCGGTACAGATACGCAGTATTTT